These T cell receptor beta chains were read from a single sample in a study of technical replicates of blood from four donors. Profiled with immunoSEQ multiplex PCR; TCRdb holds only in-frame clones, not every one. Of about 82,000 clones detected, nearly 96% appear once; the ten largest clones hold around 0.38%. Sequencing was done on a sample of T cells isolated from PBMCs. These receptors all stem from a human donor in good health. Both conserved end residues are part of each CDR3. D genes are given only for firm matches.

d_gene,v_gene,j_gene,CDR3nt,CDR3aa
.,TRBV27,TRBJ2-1,TGTGCCAGCAGTTTAGGGAGCTCCTACAATGAGCAGTTCTTC,CASSLGSSYNEQFF
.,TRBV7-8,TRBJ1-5,TGTGCCAGCAGCTTAGTTCGTCAGCCCCAGCATTTT,CASSLVRQPQHF
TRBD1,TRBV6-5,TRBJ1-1,TGTGCCAGCAGGCATCCACAGGGGTTGAACACTGAAGCTTTCTTT,CASRHPQGLNTEAFF
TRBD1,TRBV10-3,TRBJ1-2,TGTGCCATCAGTGAAACGGGCAGGGGGGATGGCTACACCTTC,CAISETGRGDGYTF
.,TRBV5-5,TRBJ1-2,TGTGCCAGCAGCTTCTTGACAGAGACCTATGGCTACACCTTC,CASSFLTETYGYTF
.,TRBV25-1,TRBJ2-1,TGTGCCAGCACCAATTCCCCCTTATTAGATGGTATATTCAATGAGCAGTTCTTC,CASTNSPLLDGIFNEQFF
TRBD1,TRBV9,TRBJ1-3,TGTGCCAGCAGCCCATCTCCGGGACAGGTGGAAAACACCATATATTTT,CASSPSPGQVENTIYF
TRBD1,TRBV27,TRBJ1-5,TGTGCCAGCAGTCCAGGGACAGAAAATCAGCCCCAGCATTTT,CASSPGTENQPQHF
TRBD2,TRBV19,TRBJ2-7,TGTGCCAGTAGTATAGGACTAGCGACCTACGAGCAGTACTTC,CASSIGLATYEQYF
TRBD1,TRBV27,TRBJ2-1,TGTGCCAGCCGCCCCGGGACAGGGGGCGGAAATGAGCAGTTCTTC,CASRPGTGGGNEQFF
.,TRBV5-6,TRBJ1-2,TGTGCCAGCAGCTTGGGGGCGAATAACTATGGCTACACCTTC,CASSLGANNYGYTF
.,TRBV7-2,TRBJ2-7,TGTGCCAGCAGCTTAAGCGTCTACGAGCAGTACTTC,CASSLSVYEQYF
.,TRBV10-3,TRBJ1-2,TGTGCCATCAGTGAGTCTGGGGGGTTTGCTAACGGCTACACCTTC,CAISESGGFANGYTF
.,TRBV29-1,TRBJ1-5,TGCAGCGTTGAAGAACCTGGAGAGCCCCAGCATTTT,CSVEEPGEPQHF
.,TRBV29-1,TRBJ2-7,TGCAGCGTTGAACAGGGTGGCTACGAGCAGTACTTC,CSVEQGGYEQYF
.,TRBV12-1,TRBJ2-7,TGTGCCAGCAGCTTTGCACGTTTTGGGGCCGGCGAGCAGTACTTC,CASSFARFGAGEQYF
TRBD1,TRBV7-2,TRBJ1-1,TGTGCCAGCAGCCTAGGAGTAGGACAGGGAAACACTGAAGCTTTCTTT,CASSLGVGQGNTEAFF